The 3 T cell receptor beta chains presented below share a single source sample, sequenced in a study of cytomegalovirus exposure and HLA in healthy donors. Data came from immunoSEQ multiplex PCR; TCRdb stores just in-frame clones and leaves some out. The sample records 100,000 to 150,000 clones, 89% being singletons. Sequenced material: PBMCs. The receptor set was obtained from a woman between 18 and 30 years old in good health and CMV-seronegative.

The V call is TRBV2, the J call TRBJ2-1, with 8 bases aligning to TRBD2. The CDR3 extends over 15 amino acids. The V segment lost 3 bases and the J segment 2 bases; nucleotides outside the gene matches: 3. Germline assignment: CDR1 SNHLY and CDR2 FYNNEI. The CDR3, as DNA: TGTGCCAGCAGTGAGACTAGCGCGACCTACAATGAGCAGTTCTTC. As protein: CASSETSATYNEQFF.

CDR3 protein: CASSAWGQARDTQYF. The CDR3 bases are TGTGCCAGCAGTGCCTGGGGACAGGCGAGAGATACGCAGTATTTT. The V gene is TRBV5-6, the J gene TRBJ2-3; 8 bases are shared with TRBD1. CDR1 and CDR2 from the germline V gene are SGHDT and YYEEEE. J gave up 5 bases and V 5 bases, and 10 bases lay outside the gene matches. The CDR3 has 15 residues.

This clone appeared once. This chain links TRBV7-9 with TRBJ2-3; D might be TRBD1 (5 bases). The ends were cut back, 5 bases at V and 6 bases at J, with 24 bases in the middle. Germline CDR1 is SEHNR and CDR2 is FQNEAQ (reference sequence). CDR3 size: 17 residues. CDR3 in DNA: TGTGCCAGCAGCCTTGGACATAGGAGAGCCTCAGGGGATACGCAGTATTTT. Protein product: CASSLGHRRASGDTQYF.